This note documents a single TCR beta chain sequence. Only in-frame clones appear in the TCRdb table, and some are missing; sequencing was by immunoSEQ multiplex PCR. The table shows around 230,000 clones, with approximately 91% occurring only once. This sample was included in a study of blood T cell repertoires in COVID-19. Study in general: Spain, Italy and the United States supplied samples that represented acute and convalescent COVID-19.

CDR3 length equals 17 residues. Germline CDR1 is MNHEY and CDR2 is SMNVEV (reference sequence). V gave up 1 base and J gave up 3 bases, with 16 bases separating them. This clonotype originated in a man in his forties with acute or convalescent COVID-19. Source material: peripheral blood. The rearrangement links TRBV27 to TRBJ2-1, with a weak D call TRBD1 (5 bases). CDR3: CASSLYGAGPIYNEQFF. CDR3 DNA: TGTGCCAGCAGTTTATATGGGGCAGGACCTATCTACAATGAGCAGTTCTTC.